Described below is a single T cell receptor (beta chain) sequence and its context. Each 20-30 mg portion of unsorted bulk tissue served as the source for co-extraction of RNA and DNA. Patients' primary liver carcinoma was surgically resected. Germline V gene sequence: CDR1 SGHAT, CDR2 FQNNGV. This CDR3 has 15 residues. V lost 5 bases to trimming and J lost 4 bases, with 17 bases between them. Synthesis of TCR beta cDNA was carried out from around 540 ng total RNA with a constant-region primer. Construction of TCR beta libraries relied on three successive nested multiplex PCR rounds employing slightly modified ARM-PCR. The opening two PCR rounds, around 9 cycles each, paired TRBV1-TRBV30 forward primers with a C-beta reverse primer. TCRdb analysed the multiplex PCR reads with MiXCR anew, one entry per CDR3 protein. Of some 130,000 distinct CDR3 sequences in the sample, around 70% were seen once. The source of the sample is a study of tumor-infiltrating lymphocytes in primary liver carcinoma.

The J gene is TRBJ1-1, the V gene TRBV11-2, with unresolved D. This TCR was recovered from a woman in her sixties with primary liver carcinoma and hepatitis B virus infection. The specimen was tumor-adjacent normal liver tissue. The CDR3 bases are TGTGCCAGCAGCATCGCGGTCTCGTGGAGCACTGAAGCTTTCTTT. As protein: CASSIAVSWSTEAFF. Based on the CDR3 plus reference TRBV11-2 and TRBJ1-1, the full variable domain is EAGVAQSPRYKIIEKRQSVAFWCNPISGHATLYWYQQILGQGPKLLIQFQNNGVVDDSQLPKDRFSAERLKGVDSTLKIQPAKLEDSAVYLCASSIAVSWSTEAFFGQGTRLTVV.